These T cell receptor beta chains were read from a single sample in a study of OX40 agonist ivuxolimab in advanced cancers. This table comes from immunoSEQ multiplex PCR, and its TCRdb copy is limited to in-frame clones, with some not included. The data show tens of thousands of clones, 85% to 90% seen once. The starting material was CD4+ or CD8+ T cells sorted from blood, obtained in a trial of the OX40 agonist ivuxolimab. Receptors originate from an adult with an advanced solid tumor such as melanoma, head and neck, liver or kidney cancer. Both conserved end residues are part of each CDR3.

V gene,CDR3 length,J gene,CDR3 protein
TRBV30,16,TRBJ2-7,CAWSPPGSRGIYEQYF
TRBV7-3,16,TRBJ2-3,CASSLTSGGAQDTQYF
TRBV6-1,14,TRBJ1-5,CASSGRNSNQPQHF
TRBV19,14,TRBJ2-5,CASSNQRGQETQYF
TRBV18,14,TRBJ1-2,CASSQTGENYGYTF
TRBV29-1,14,TRBJ1-1,CSVGRGTGSTEAFF
TRBV13,14,TRBJ1-2,CASSLRQAHYGYTF
TRBV6-5,15,TRBJ1-2,CASSYLQAANYGYTF
TRBV7-8,15,TRBJ1-4,CASSFGGTRNEKLFF
TRBV7-9,12,TRBJ2-3,CASSQRVDTQYF
TRBV7-2,15,TRBJ1-5,CASSLKPGGGQPQHF
TRBV7-2,14,TRBJ1-6,CASSKQTGNSPLHF
TRBV6-5,12,TRBJ2-5,CASSSRSETQYF